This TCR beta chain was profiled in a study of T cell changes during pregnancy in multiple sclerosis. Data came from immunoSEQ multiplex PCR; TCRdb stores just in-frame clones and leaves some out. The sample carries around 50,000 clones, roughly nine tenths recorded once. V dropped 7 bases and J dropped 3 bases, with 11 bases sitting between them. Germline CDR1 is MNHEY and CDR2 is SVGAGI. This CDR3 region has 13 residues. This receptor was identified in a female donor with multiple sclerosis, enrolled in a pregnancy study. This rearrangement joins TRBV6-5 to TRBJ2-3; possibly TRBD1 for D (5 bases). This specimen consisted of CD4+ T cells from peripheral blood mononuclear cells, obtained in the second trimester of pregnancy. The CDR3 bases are TGTGCCAGCACTGTGAAGGGGACAGATACGCAGTATTTT. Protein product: CASTVKGTDTQYF.